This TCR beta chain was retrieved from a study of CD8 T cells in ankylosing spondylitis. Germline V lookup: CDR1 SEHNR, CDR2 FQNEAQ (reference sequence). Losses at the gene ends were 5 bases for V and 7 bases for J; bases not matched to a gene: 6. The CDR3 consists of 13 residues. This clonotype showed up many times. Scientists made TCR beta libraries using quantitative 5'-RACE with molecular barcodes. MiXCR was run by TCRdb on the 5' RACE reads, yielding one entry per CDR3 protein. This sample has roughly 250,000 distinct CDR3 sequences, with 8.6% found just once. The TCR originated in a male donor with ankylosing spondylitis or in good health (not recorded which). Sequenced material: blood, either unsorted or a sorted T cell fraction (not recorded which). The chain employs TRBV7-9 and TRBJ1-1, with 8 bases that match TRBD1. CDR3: CASSRTGGNEAFF. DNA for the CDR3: TGTGCCAGCAGCAGAACAGGGGGTAATGAAGCTTTCTTT.